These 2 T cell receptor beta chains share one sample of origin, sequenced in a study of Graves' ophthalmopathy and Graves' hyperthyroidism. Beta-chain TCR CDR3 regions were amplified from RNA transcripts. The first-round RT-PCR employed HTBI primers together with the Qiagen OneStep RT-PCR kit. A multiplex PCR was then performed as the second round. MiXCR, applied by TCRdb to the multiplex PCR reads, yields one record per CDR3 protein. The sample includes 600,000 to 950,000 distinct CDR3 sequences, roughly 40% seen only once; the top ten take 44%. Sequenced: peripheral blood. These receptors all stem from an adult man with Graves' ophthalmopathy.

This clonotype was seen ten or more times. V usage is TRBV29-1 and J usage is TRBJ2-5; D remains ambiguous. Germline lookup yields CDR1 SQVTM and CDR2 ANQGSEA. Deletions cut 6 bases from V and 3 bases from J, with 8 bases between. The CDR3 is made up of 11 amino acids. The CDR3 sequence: CSVLNEETQYF. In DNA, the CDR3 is TGCAGCGTCCTAAATGAAGAGACCCAGTACTTC. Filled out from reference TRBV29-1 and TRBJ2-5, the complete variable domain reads SAVISQKPSRDICQRGTSLTIQCQVDSQVTMMFWYRQQPGQSLTLIATANQGSEATYESGFVIDKFPISRPNLTFSTLTVSNMSPEDSSIYLCSVLNEETQYFGPGTRLLVL.

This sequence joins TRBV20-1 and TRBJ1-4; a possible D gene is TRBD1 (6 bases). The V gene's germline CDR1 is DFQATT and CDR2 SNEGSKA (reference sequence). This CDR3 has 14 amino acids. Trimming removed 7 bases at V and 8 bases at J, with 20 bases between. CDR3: CSVATGAGDEKLFF. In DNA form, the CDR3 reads TGCAGTGTTGCGACGGGGGCAGGGGACGAAAAACTGTTTTTT.